A selection of T cell receptor beta chains follows, all from one sample in a study of shared clonotypes between healthy human individuals. The table came from immunoSEQ multiplex PCR; TCRdb's copy has only in-frame clones and leaves some out. The repertoire holds 2,500,000 or so clones, with approximately 90% as singletons. Sequenced sample: naive CD4+ T cells sorted from blood. These receptors all come from a man between 18 and 29 years old in good health. Each CDR3 is given with its conserved first and last residue. D genes are given only for firm matches. Clone size is shown for a subset of rows, as once, few, many or a class of expanded clone.

cdr3_nt	cdr3_aa	clone_size	d_call	j_call	v_call
TGTGCCTGGAGTTACCGGGACAGGGATGGCGAGCAGTACTTC	CAWSYRDRDGEQYF	NA	TRBD1	TRBJ2-7	TRBV30
TGTGCCAGCAGCAAAGCCACTAGCGGACAAGAGACCCAGTACTTC	CASSKATSGQETQYF	NA	TRBD2	TRBJ2-5	TRBV11-2
TGTGCCAGTAGTATTACAGGGTTGGGATCCTATAATTCACCCCTCCACTTT	CASSITGLGSYNSPLHF	NA	NA	TRBJ1-6	TRBV19
TGTGCCAGCAGCGAACTAGCGGGGGGGCACAATGAGCAGTTCTTC	CASSELAGGHNEQFF	NA	TRBD2	TRBJ2-1	TRBV5-4
TGCAGCGTTGAAGGCCACAGGGCCTACGAGCAGTACTTC	CSVEGHRAYEQYF	NA	NA	TRBJ2-7	TRBV29-1
TGTGCCTGGAGTTTTTGGCCAGGTGGTAACAACGAGCAGTACTTC	CAWSFWPGGNNEQYF	NA	NA	TRBJ2-7	TRBV30
TGTGCCAGCAAGGTTGAAGATACGCAGTATTTT	CASKVEDTQYF	once	NA	TRBJ2-3	TRBV7-8
TGCGCCAGCAGCTTGGAAGCAGTTGGACAGGGGGTCCAGTTCTTC	CASSLEAVGQGVQFF	NA	TRBD1	TRBJ2-1	TRBV5-1
TGTGCCAGCAGTGAATTGGACAGGGTCCGGGATGAGCAGTTCTTC	CASSELDRVRDEQFF	once	TRBD1	TRBJ2-1	TRBV25-1
TGTGCCAGCAGCTTGGACAGGAACATGAACACTGAAGCTTTCTTT	CASSLDRNMNTEAFF	few	NA	TRBJ1-1	TRBV5-4
TGTGCCAGCACCACCTCCAGAGCCCGCTTAGACACAGATACGCAGTATTTT	CASTTSRARLDTDTQYF	NA	NA	TRBJ2-3	TRBV28
TGTGCCAGCAGCTTCGAGTTCACCGGGGAGCTGTTTTTT	CASSFEFTGELFF	few	NA	TRBJ2-2	TRBV5-4
TGTGCCAGCAGAAACAGGACTGGAAACACCATATATTTT	CASRNRTGNTIYF	NA	NA	TRBJ1-3	TRBV5-8
TGTGCCACCAGCAGACCAGGGGTAGAAAAACTGTTTTTT	CATSRPGVEKLFF	NA	NA	TRBJ1-4	TRBV15
TGTGCCAGTTCACTAGCGGGGGTTAACACAGATACGCAGTATTTT	CASSLAGVNTDTQYF	NA	TRBD2	TRBJ2-3	TRBV2
TGTGCCAGCAGCTCGGGACTAGGACCCACAGATACGCAGTATTTT	CASSSGLGPTDTQYF	NA	TRBD2	TRBJ2-3	TRBV7-2
TGTGCCAGCAGTTACTCGGGGGGCAGGGTTGGCGGTGAGCAGTTCTTC	CASSYSGGRVGGEQFF	NA	NA	TRBJ2-1	TRBV6-5
TGTGCCAGCTCACCGGACAGGCTCTACGAGCAGTACTTC	CASSPDRLYEQYF	NA	TRBD1	TRBJ2-7	TRBV18
TGTGCCAGCAGTTTACAGTATAATTCACCCCTCCACTTT	CASSLQYNSPLHF	NA	NA	TRBJ1-6	TRBV28
TGTGCCAGCAGTGAAGGTCTCCTCGAGCAGTACTTC	CASSEGLLEQYF	NA	NA	TRBJ2-7	TRBV6-1
TGTGCCAGCAGCTTAGCCCTGGGACAGGGAGGGGAGCAGTTCTTC	CASSLALGQGGEQFF	NA	TRBD1	TRBJ2-1	TRBV11-2
TGTGCCAGCTCACCGAACTACATAGGTTTCGGAAACACCATATATTTT	CASSPNYIGFGNTIYF	NA	NA	TRBJ1-3	TRBV18
TGTGCCAGCAGTCGGGACAGGCCCGAGTATGGCTACACCTTC	CASSRDRPEYGYTF	NA	TRBD1	TRBJ1-2	TRBV28
TGTGCCAGCAGGACCGGGACTAGCACCACAGATACGCAGTATTTT	CASRTGTSTTDTQYF	NA	TRBD2	TRBJ2-3	TRBV7-9
TGCGCCAGCAGCTTGGAGCGGGGAGGGAACACCGGGGAGCTGTTTTTT	CASSLERGGNTGELFF	once	TRBD2	TRBJ2-2	TRBV5-1
TGTGCCAGCACCCCTGAGGACGGTAACTATGGCTACACCTTC	CASTPEDGNYGYTF	NA	NA	TRBJ1-2	TRBV6-5
TGCGCCAGCAGCTCGTCCGGACATAACAATGAAAAACTGTTTTTT	CASSSSGHNNEKLFF	NA	NA	TRBJ1-4	TRBV5-1
TGTGCTAGCAGCTTAAGGTGGGGGGACGAGCAGTACTTC	CASSLRWGDEQYF	NA	NA	TRBJ2-7	TRBV7-7
TGTGCTAGTGGGCCTTCGGGGATCGGGAGGGCGTATTTT	CASGPSGIGRAYF	NA	TRBD2	TRBJ2-3	TRBV12-5
TGTGCCAGCAGCTCGTCGGGTAGGACTCTTTCTGGGAACACTGAAGCTTTCTTT	CASSSSGRTLSGNTEAFF	NA	NA	TRBJ1-1	TRBV7-8
TGTGCCTGGGCGGTCGGGGGGACTAATGAAAAACTGTTTTTT	CAWAVGGTNEKLFF	NA	NA	TRBJ1-4	TRBV30
TGCGCCAGCAGCTTGCCGGGGGTGAACACCGGGGAGCTGTTTTTT	CASSLPGVNTGELFF	NA	NA	TRBJ2-2	TRBV5-1
TGTGCCAGTAGGTGGGCGGGGCAGAACACTGAAGCTTTCTTT	CASRWAGQNTEAFF	NA	NA	TRBJ1-1	TRBV19
TGTGCCAGCAGTGAAGAGGAGGGAAACACCATATATTTT	CASSEEEGNTIYF	NA	NA	TRBJ1-3	TRBV6-1
TGTGCCAGCAGTTTAACAGGACTAGCGGGAGGAGAGCAGTTCTTC	CASSLTGLAGGEQFF	once	TRBD2	TRBJ2-1	TRBV27
TGTGCCAGCAGTACACAGGGGGACTATGGCTACACCTTC	CASSTQGDYGYTF	once	TRBD1	TRBJ1-2	TRBV2
TGTGCCAGCAGCAGACAGGGGTGGGGGACCGAGAATGAAAAACTGTTTTTT	CASSRQGWGTENEKLFF	NA	TRBD1	TRBJ1-4	TRBV7-6
TGTGCCAGCAGCCCAGTAGGAGGAGAGACCCAGTACTTC	CASSPVGGETQYF	NA	NA	TRBJ2-5	TRBV7-2
TGTGCCAGCAGCCCCGGGGCCGACAGGAGTAGGGAAAAACTGTTTTTT	CASSPGADRSREKLFF	NA	NA	TRBJ1-4	TRBV9
TGCGCCAGCAGCTTGGCTCAGGCGGTAGGAAATGAGCAGTTCTTC	CASSLAQAVGNEQFF	NA	NA	TRBJ2-1	TRBV5-1
TGTGCCAGCAGTTACCCTGGTGGGCGCTACGAGCAGTACTTC	CASSYPGGRYEQYF	NA	NA	TRBJ2-7	TRBV6-5
TGTGCCAGCTCACCCCCAGGTTTAATGAAAGATACGCAGTATTTT	CASSPPGLMKDTQYF	NA	NA	TRBJ2-3	TRBV18